This entry lists 12 T cell receptor beta chains sequenced from one sample in a study of T cell changes during pregnancy in multiple sclerosis. The method was immunoSEQ multiplex PCR; TCRdb's version includes in-frame clones alone and lacks a portion of them. The top ten hold approximately 0.61% of the sample, which has roughly 50,000 clones, around 94% seen once. The sample in question was CD4+ T cells from peripheral blood mononuclear cells, obtained in the third trimester of pregnancy. These receptors came from a female donor with multiple sclerosis, enrolled in a pregnancy study.

The V call is TRBV9, the J call TRBJ2-7, with 7 bases matching TRBD1. The CDR3 consists of 15 residues. V lost 4 bases, J lost 2 bases, and 9 bases stayed unmatched. Germline-derived CDR1 and CDR2 are SGDLS and YYNGEE. DNA for the CDR3: TGTGCCAGCAGCACAGGGGTCCAGGGAACCTACGAGCAGTACTTC. The encoded protein is CASSTGVQGTYEQYF.

This clone was picked up a small number of times. In DNA, the CDR3 is TGTGCCAGCAGAGACCCTAGCGGGAACGCCTACGAGCAGTACTTC. Residues: CASRDPSGNAYEQYF. The V call is TRBV6-6, the J call TRBJ2-7, with 9 bases fitting TRBD2. The CDR3 is 15 amino acids. Germline loops: CDR1 MNHNY, CDR2 SVGAGI (reference sequence). V trimming: 6 bases; J trimming: 2 bases; junction bases outside the gene matches: 8.

The rearrangement uses TRBV5-4 and TRBJ2-7, with a tentative D call TRBD2 (6 bases). The CDR3 totals 14 residues. Germline lookup yields CDR1 SGHNT and CDR2 YYREEE (reference sequence). The V end was cut by 2 bases, the J end by 6 bases, with 15 bases between. DNA of the CDR3: TGTGCCAGCAGCTTACCTAGCGTGGGGGGCGAGCAGTACTTC. Translating it yields CASSLPSVGGEQYF.

The chain has TRBV19 and TRBJ2-3; tentative D call: TRBD2 (6 bases). CDR3 length: 16 amino acids. The V end was cut by 5 bases, the J end by 0 bases, with 15 bases between. CDR1 is LNHDA and CDR2 is SQIVND in the germline V gene (reference sequence). CDR3 nucleotide sequence: TGTGCCAGTAGTCCCAATTGGGGGACTAGCACAGATACGCAGTATTTT. Amino acids: CASSPNWGTSTDTQYF.

The V call is TRBV29-1, the J call TRBJ2-4; 10 nucleotides match TRBD1. V trimming: 7 bases; J trimming: 0 bases; junction bases outside the gene matches: 6. The germline V gene has CDR1 SQVTM and CDR2 ANQGSEA. CDR3 length: 15 residues. The CDR3 DNA sequence: TGCAGCGCCCGGGACAGGGGCTTAGCCAAAAACATTCAGTACTTC. Translated, it gives CSARDRGLAKNIQYF.

V gene TRBV14 combines with J gene TRBJ2-7, with TRBD1 matching over 8 bases. This CDR3 is 20 amino acids long. V lost 4 bases, J lost 8 bases, and 28 bases stayed unmatched. The germline V gene has CDR1 SGHDN and CDR2 FVKESK. The CDR3 region is CASSRTFQGAQPTVSPKQYF. CDR3 coding DNA: TGTGCCAGCAGCCGCACGTTTCAGGGGGCCCAACCGACAGTCTCCCCTAAGCAGTACTTC.

J is TRBJ2-5 and V is TRBV7-9; D perhaps matches TRBD2 (5 bases). Germline CDR1 reads SEHNR; CDR2 reads FQNEAQ (reference sequence). V dropped 0 bases and J dropped 5 bases, with 16 bases sitting between them. The CDR3 spans 16 residues. The CDR3 bases are TGTGCCAGCAGCTTAGCGTGGCTAGCAGTTAGGGAGACCCAGTACTTC. This codes for CASSLAWLAVRETQYF.

The V and J genes are TRBV19 and TRBJ2-7; 9 bases fit TRBD1. The CDR3 consists of 12 residues. From germline, CDR1 is LNHDA and CDR2 SQIVND (reference sequence). The V segment lost 4 bases and the J segment 8 bases; nucleotides outside the gene matches: 3. DNA for the CDR3: TGTGCCAGTAGTACTCACAGGGGGCAGCAGTACTTC. Translation gives CASSTHRGQQYF.

The chain uses TRBV6-1 and TRBJ2-7; 11 bases line up with TRBD1. There are 14 residues in the CDR3. The V and J ends lost 7 bases and 4 bases, in that order; junction bases with no gene match: 6. CDR1 is MNHNS and CDR2 is SASEGT in the germline V gene. CDR3 sequence (DNA): TGTGCCAGCACTAGGACAGGGGGCTATTACGAGCAGTACTTC. Encoded protein: CASTRTGGYYEQYF.

The rearrangement uses TRBV5-4 and TRBJ2-7, with 9 bases fitting TRBD1. V was clipped by 0 bases and J by 3 bases; unmatched bases: 1. CDR3 length: 14 residues. Germline V CDR1 and CDR2: SGHNT, YYREEE (reference sequence). The CDR3 DNA sequence: TGTGCCAGCAGCTTGGGGGGACAGGGCTACGAGCAGTACTTC. It specifies CASSLGGQGYEQYF.

The chain combines TRBV2 with TRBJ1-3, with 7 bases aligning to TRBD1. CDR3 size: 14 residues. V lost 6 bases and J lost 2; bases outside the gene matches: 4. Germline V gene sequence: CDR1 SNHLY, CDR2 FYNNEI. CDR3 sequence (DNA): TGTGCCAGCAGAGCAGGGACAGCTGGAAACACCATATATTTT. This gives the protein CASRAGTAGNTIYF.

The chain uses TRBV30 and TRBJ2-3; 7 bases are a match to TRBD2. Germline V gives CDR1 GTSNPN, CDR2 SVGIG (reference sequence). This CDR3 has 16 residues. The J segment lost 1 base and the V segment lost 5 bases, leaving 12 bases of the junction unmatched. The DNA for the CDR3 is TGTGCCTGGGATCGGGGGGAGGGTTACGGCACAGATACGCAGTATTTT. Protein sequence: CAWDRGEGYGTDTQYF.